The rows below give T cell receptor beta chains drawn from one sample of a study of blood T cell repertoires in COVID-19. Method: immunoSEQ multiplex PCR; TCRdb's copy keeps in-frame clones and lacks some. The table records a few hundred thousand clones, over 75% of them present only once. Specimen: peripheral blood. All receptors derive from a human donor in a cohort sampled during active COVID-19. Both conserved end residues are trimmed from each CDR3. The order of the fields is clone size, V gene, CDR3 protein. Clone size is given for some rows only: seen once, a few or many times, or a class if the clone is expanded.

few TRBV28 ASSSLRRQGGETQY
NA TRBV5-5 ASSVAPGLTNYGYT
NA TRBV28 ASSPQGLGYGYT
NA TRBV5-1 ASSPERQGVDTQY
NA TRBV2 ASRGQGNTEAF
few TRBV6-1 ASSEWGTGGTEAF
NA TRBV4-2 ASSPMEGDYGELF
once TRBV24-1 ATGTTRNGANEQF
NA TRBV11-2 ASSTRQGKAYEQY
NA TRBV19 ASWRRGSTGELF
NA TRBV30 ALEEETASYEQY
NA TRBV19 ASTADRSNQPQH
NA TRBV7-3 ASSLTGQYGYT
NA TRBV11-2 ASSRTSGGFSYNEQF
NA TRBV5-5 ASSQGYSEKLF